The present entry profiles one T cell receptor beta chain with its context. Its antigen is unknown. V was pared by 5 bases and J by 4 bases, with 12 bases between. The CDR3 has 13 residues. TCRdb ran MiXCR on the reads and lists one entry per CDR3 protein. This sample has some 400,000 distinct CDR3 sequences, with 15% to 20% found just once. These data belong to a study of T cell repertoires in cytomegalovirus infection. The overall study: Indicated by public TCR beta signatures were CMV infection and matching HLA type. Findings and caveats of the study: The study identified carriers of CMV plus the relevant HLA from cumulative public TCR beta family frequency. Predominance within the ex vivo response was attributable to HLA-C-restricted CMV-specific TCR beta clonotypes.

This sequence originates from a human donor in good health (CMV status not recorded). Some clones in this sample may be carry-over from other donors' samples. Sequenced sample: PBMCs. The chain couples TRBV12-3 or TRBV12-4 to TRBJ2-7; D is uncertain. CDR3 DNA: TGTGCCAGCAGTCGTCAGTCTGAGTACGAGCAGTACTTC. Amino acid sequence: CASSRQSEYEQYF.